This T cell receptor (beta chain) emerged from a study of response to subunit inactivated influenza vaccine. Study-level findings and limits: Authors proposed each seasonal influenza vaccination draws in few new T cells.

This clonotype has a count of ten or more. What it binds is unknown. The V gene's germline CDR1 is SEHNR and CDR2 FQNEAQ (reference sequence). This CDR3 spans 15 amino acids. V shed 0 bases, J shed 4 bases, and the junction held 3 bases outside the gene matches. TCRdb redid the calling of the RT-PCR reads with MiXCR, one entry per CDR3 protein. The table lists under 950,000 distinct CDR3 sequences, 21% of them singletons, with roughly 10% in the top ten. The sequence was obtained from a man aged 45 to 65 who received an inactivated influenza vaccine. V gene TRBV7-9 combines with J gene TRBJ2-1, with TRBD2 identical over 7 bases. The source was PBMCs from blood, collected more than 4 days after vaccination. CDR3 nucleotide sequence: TGTGCCAGCAGCTTAGCCCTAGCGGAGTACAATGAGCAGTTCTTC. Protein sequence: CASSLALAEYNEQFF.